These 29 T cell receptor beta chains share one sample of origin, sequenced in a study of cytotoxic CD8 clonotypes in ibrutinib-treated CLL. The data were produced by immunoSEQ multiplex PCR, yet TCRdb's version contains in-frame clones alone and is incomplete. Found here are around 160,000 clones, roughly 88% of them singletons; the top ten hold around 3.1%. Sample: PBMCs, taken at disease progression, from a patient treated with ibrutinib. Receptors were obtained from a human donor with chronic lymphocytic leukemia.

The rearrangement uses TRBV10-3 and TRBJ2-3, with 15 positions matching TRBD2. Germline V CDR1 and CDR2: ENHRY, SYGVKD. With V trimmed by 4 bases and J by 4 bases, 3 bases remained unmatched. CDR3 length: 16 amino acids. The CDR3 DNA is TGTGCCATCAGTGTGGGACTAGCGGGAGGTTCAGATACGCAGTATTTT. Its protein product is CAISVGLAGGSDTQYF.

The chain combines TRBV19 with TRBJ1-5; D ambiguous. In germline, CDR1 is LNHDA, CDR2 SQIVND (reference sequence). Trimming pared 5 bases from V and 5 bases from J, leaving 13 bases between. The CDR3 is 14 residues long. In nucleotides, the CDR3 is TGTGCCAGTAGTCCACGGACGGTACATCAGCCCCAGCATTTT. Encoded protein: CASSPRTVHQPQHF.

V is TRBV14 and J is TRBJ2-2; TRBD1 agrees at 7 bases. After removal of 4 bases from V and 4 bases from J, the junction contained 15 bases not matched to a gene. The CDR3 covers 18 residues. Germline V gene sequence: CDR1 SGHDN, CDR2 FVKESK. CDR3 residues: CASSPFFRQGDGTGELFF. In DNA, the CDR3 is TGTGCCAGCAGCCCTTTTTTCAGGCAGGGGGACGGCACCGGGGAGCTGTTTTTT.

The J gene is TRBJ1-2, the V gene TRBV25-1, with TRBD1 matching 7 bases. CDR3 length: 17 amino acids. Germline loops: CDR1 MGHDK, CDR2 SYGVNS. After removal of 1 base from V and 4 bases from J, the junction contained 12 bases not matched to a gene. In nucleotides, the CDR3 is TGTGCCAGCAGTGAATTAGGAAGCGGGACAGCAGGCTATGGCTACACCTTC. Protein: CASSELGSGTAGYGYTF.

The gene calls are TRBV25-1 and TRBJ1-2; TRBD1 aligns across 8 bases. V lost 0 bases, J lost 2 bases, and 8 bases stayed unmatched. Germline V gene lookup returns CDR1 MGHDK and CDR2 SYGVNS. CDR3 length equals 17 residues. The CDR3: CASSEYGLGQGNYGYTF. The CDR3 DNA is TGTGCCAGCAGTGAATACGGTCTCGGACAGGGAAACTATGGCTACACCTTC.

The chain couples TRBV5-4 to TRBJ1-1; D is unclear. Trimming cost V 2 bases and J 0 bases, with 8 bases left between them. CDR1 is SGHNT and CDR2 is YYREEE in the germline V gene (reference sequence). The CDR3 sequence is 14 residues long. The CDR3 reads CASSLARVNTEAFF. As DNA, the CDR3 is TGTGCCAGCAGCTTAGCTAGAGTGAACACTGAAGCTTTCTTT.

The chain carries TRBV14 and TRBJ2-6, with D unresolved. The germline CDR1 and CDR2 sequences are SGHDN and FVKESK. There are 20 residues in the CDR3. V was clipped by 0 bases and J by 2 bases, with 20 bases between them. In DNA form, the CDR3 reads TGTGCCAGCAGCCAAGATATGCCCATTAGTCGGTTTCCTGGGGCCAACGTCCTGACTTTC. Amino acid sequence: CASSQDMPISRFPGANVLTF.

J is TRBJ2-2 and V is TRBV7-2; D perhaps matches TRBD1 (6 bases). CDR3 length: 18 residues. Germline loops: CDR1 SGHTA, CDR2 FQGNSA. With 4 bases removed from V and 6 bases from J, the gap between germline ends came to 24 bases. The CDR3 sequence: CASSSRWAGAGVPGELFF. The CDR3 DNA is TGTGCCAGCAGCTCCCGATGGGCAGGGGCAGGGGTTCCCGGGGAGCTGTTTTTT.

The gene calls are TRBV11-1 and TRBJ2-1, with TRBD2 matching over 10 bases. Germline V CDR1 and CDR2: SGHAT, FQDESV (reference sequence). CDR3 size: 17 residues. After removal of 0 bases from V and 4 bases from J, the junction contained 6 bases not matched to a gene. This CDR3 reads CASSLAPRTSGYNEQFF. The CDR3 bases are TGTGCCAGCAGCTTAGCCCCTAGGACTAGCGGATACAATGAGCAGTTCTTC.

The chain carries TRBV7-2 and TRBJ2-6; D remains ambiguous. The CDR3 is 15 residues long. V was cut by 7 bases and J by 1 base, with 11 bases left in between. Germline V gene lookup returns CDR1 SGHTA and CDR2 FQGNSA. CDR3 in amino acids: CASKDRSSGANVLTF. CDR3 nucleotide sequence: TGTGCCAGCAAGGACCGTTCGTCTGGGGCCAACGTCCTGACTTTC.

The rearrangement links TRBV10-1 to TRBJ2-2, with D unresolved. The germline V gene encodes CDR1 WNHNN and CDR2 SYGVQD (reference sequence). The CDR3 runs 13 residues. Trimming cost V 0 bases and J 7 bases, with 6 bases left between them. The CDR3 loop is CASSESRIGELFF. CDR3 nucleotide sequence: TGCGCCAGCAGTGAGTCGAGAATCGGGGAGCTGTTTTTT.

The genes are TRBV18 and TRBJ1-4; 8 positions agree with TRBD1. Trimming cost V 3 bases and J 12 bases; bases outside gene matches: 9. The CDR3 covers 14 residues. The germline gives CDR1 KGHSH, CDR2 LQKENI. For the CDR3, the DNA is TGTGCCAGCTCACCGGGACAGGTCCTTGGCGAACTGTTTTTT. Translated: CASSPGQVLGELFF.

J is TRBJ1-1 and V is TRBV7-9; D not certain. Deletions cut 11 bases from V and 0 bases from J, with 16 bases between. This CDR3 has 14 amino acids. The germline V gene encodes CDR1 SEHNR and CDR2 FQNEAQ (reference sequence). The CDR3 protein is CAATRGMMNTEAFF. DNA for the CDR3: TGTGCCGCAACTAGAGGGATGATGAACACTGAAGCTTTCTTT.

The CDR3, as DNA: TGTGCCAGCAGTTCAGGGGTGATGAACACTGAAGCTTTCTTT. It translates to CASSSGVMNTEAFF. The rearrangement uses TRBV25-1 and TRBJ1-1; a weak D match, TRBD1 (6 bases). Looked up from germline, CDR1 is MGHDK and CDR2 is SYGVNS. This CDR3 is 14 amino acids long. The ends were cut back, 5 bases at V and 0 bases at J, with 10 bases in the middle.

The V gene is TRBV7-6, the J gene TRBJ1-3; D may be TRBD1 (5 bases). Germline CDR1 and CDR2: SGHVS and FNYEAQ. V was cut by 1 base and J by 0 bases, with 13 bases left in between. CDR3 length equals 17 residues. The CDR3 reads CASSLVSGDLSGNTIYF. Written as DNA, the CDR3 is TGTGCCAGCAGCTTAGTTTCGGGGGACCTCTCTGGAAACACCATATATTTT.

The rearrangement links TRBV27 to TRBJ2-1, with 9 bases lining up with TRBD1. Losses at the gene ends were 4 bases for V and 9 bases for J; bases not matched to a gene: 16. Looked up from germline, CDR1 is MNHEY and CDR2 is SMNVEV (reference sequence). The CDR3 totals 17 residues. CDR3 sequence: CASSSQTGTGSEIEQFF. CDR3 bases: TGTGCCAGCAGTTCGCAAACCGGGACAGGGTCAGAGATTGAGCAGTTCTTC.

This clone has only one observation. This rearrangement joins TRBV6-1 to TRBJ2-7; a weak D match, TRBD1 (6 bases). Germline V CDR1 and CDR2: MNHNS, SASEGT. V dropped 4 bases and J dropped 4 bases, with 17 bases sitting between them. The CDR3 covers 15 residues. The CDR3 coding sequence is TGTGCCAGCAGTGTGCCAGGTGGGGGCCCGTACGAGCAGTACTTC. Its translation: CASSVPGGGPYEQYF.

The DNA for the CDR3 is TGTGCCAGCAGGGGGACTGAAGCTTTCTTT. Translation gives CASRGTEAFF. The chain employs TRBV4-2 and TRBJ1-1; no clear D. Germline V gene sequence: CDR1 LGHNA, CDR2 YNFKEQ. CDR3 length equals 10 residues. The V end lost 6 bases, the J end lost 5 bases, and 4 bases lay between the germline ends.

The rearrangement joins TRBV5-1 to TRBJ2-1, with 10 nucleotides matching TRBD2. The ends lost 0 bases at V and 6 bases at J; junction bases unmatched: 15. The CDR3 has 19 amino acids. Germline V gene data show CDR1 as SGHRS and CDR2 as YFSETQ. CDR3 sequence reads: CASSLDGTSASIGRNEQFF. The CDR3 DNA sequence: TGCGCCAGCAGCTTGGACGGGACTAGCGCCTCAATTGGGCGCAATGAGCAGTTCTTC. The full variable domain, its missing parts supplied by reference TRBV5-1 and TRBJ2-1, is KAGVTQTPRYLIKTRGQQVTLSCSPISGHRSVSWYQQTPGQGLQFLFEYFSETQRNKGNFPGRFSGRQFSNSRSEMNVSTLELGDSALYLCASSLDGTSASIGRNEQFFGPGTRLTVL.

This chain uses TRBV7-9 with TRBJ1-2, with D possibly matching TRBD1 (5 bases). With 0 bases removed from V and 6 bases from J, the gap between germline ends came to 11 bases. The CDR3 is made up of 14 amino acids. Germline CDR1 reads SEHNR; CDR2 reads FQNEAQ (reference sequence). The CDR3 spells CASSLAPGKDGYTF. The CDR3 DNA is TGTGCCAGCAGCTTAGCCCCAGGGAAGGATGGCTACACCTTC.

This clone was recorded once. J is TRBJ2-3 and V is TRBV19, with D maybe TRBD2 (6 bases). Trimming shortened V by 3 bases and J by 2 bases, and 15 bases separated the two germline ends. CDR1 and CDR2 (germline): LNHDA, SQIVND (reference sequence). This CDR3 region has 16 residues. The CDR3 DNA reads as TGTGCCAGTAGTATTTTGCGGGATATTTACACAGATACGCAGTATTTT. Translated, it gives CASSILRDIYTDTQYF.

V and J are TRBV2 and TRBJ1-1; D is possibly TRBD1 (5 bases). Germline CDR1 and CDR2: SNHLY and FYNNEI. CDR3 length equals 16 residues. V was cut by 0 bases and J by 4 bases, with 15 bases left in between. As DNA, the CDR3 is TGTGCCAGCAGTGAAGCTGACAGCTGGTTGATCACTGAAGCTTTCTTT. It encodes CASSEADSWLITEAFF.

The chain recombines TRBV7-9 with TRBJ1-4, with 7 bases matching TRBD1. The ends lost 2 bases at V and 7 bases at J; junction bases unmatched: 1. This CDR3 comprises 13 residues. Germline V gene lookup returns CDR1 SEHNR and CDR2 FQNEAQ (reference sequence). CDR3 amino acids: CASSLRTGEKLFF. The CDR3, as DNA: TGTGCCAGCAGCTTACGGACAGGTGAAAAACTGTTTTTT.

CDR3 sequence reads: CASSLVQAPGDTIYF. DNA for the CDR3: TGCGCCAGCAGCTTGGTGCAGGCGCCAGGAGACACCATATATTTT. The V gene is TRBV5-1, the J gene TRBJ1-3; no firm D call. With 0 bases removed from V and 8 bases from J, the gap between germline ends came to 15 bases. Germline CDR1 SGHRS, CDR2 YFSETQ. This CDR3 is built from 15 residues.

The V and J genes are TRBV5-1 and TRBJ2-7; D possibly uses TRBD1 or TRBD2 (5 bases each). Germline V gene sequence: CDR1 SGHRS, CDR2 YFSETQ. The CDR3 runs to 14 residues. The V end lost 5 bases, the J end lost 3 bases, and 15 bases lay between the germline ends. CDR3 coding DNA: TGCGCCAGCAGGGCCCGGGACGGATTCTACGAGCAGTACTTC. It yields the protein CASRARDGFYEQYF.

This chain links TRBV19 with TRBJ1-4; TRBD1 matches at 8 bases. Per germline, CDR1 LNHDA and CDR2 SQIVND (reference sequence). This CDR3 region has 15 residues. Trimming removed 8 bases from V and 6 bases from J; junction bases left unmatched: 11. The CDR3 region is CASQAQTGEHEKLFF. The DNA of the CDR3 is TGTGCCAGTCAGGCCCAGACAGGGGAGCATGAAAAACTGTTTTTT.

The gene calls are TRBV18 and TRBJ1-4; no clear D gene. V lost 1 base, J lost 6 bases, and 15 bases lay in between. This CDR3 is built from 16 residues. CDR1 and CDR2 (germline): KGHSH, LQKENI. The CDR3 DNA reads as TGTGCCAGCTCACCACGTTTCGGGGAGATGGATGAAAAACTGTTTTTT. Amino acid sequence: CASSPRFGEMDEKLFF.

This clone was seen a single time. This chain connects TRBV7-3 to TRBJ1-1; a possible D gene is TRBD1 (6 bases). Trimming stripped 2 bases from V and 1 base from J, with 11 bases between. Germline lookup yields CDR1 SGHTA and CDR2 FQGTGA. The CDR3 is made up of 15 amino acids. The CDR3 is CASSLFGGENTEAFF. The CDR3 DNA is TGTGCCAGCAGCTTATTCGGGGGCGAGAACACTGAAGCTTTCTTT.

The chain has TRBV12-5 and TRBJ2-7, with D hard to call. The CDR3 spans 14 residues. The germline V gene has CDR1 LGHNT and CDR2 FRNRAP. V was clipped by 7 bases and J by 2 bases, with 15 bases between them. The CDR3 reads CASAPGHEAYEQYF. In DNA, the CDR3 is TGTGCTAGTGCCCCGGGTCATGAGGCCTACGAGCAGTACTTC.